Described below is a single T cell receptor beta chain sequence and its context. CDR3 length: 15 residues. V lost 0 bases to trimming and J lost 1 base, with 9 bases between them. Germline V gives CDR1 LGHNA, CDR2 YSLEER. These data are taken from a study of shared clonotypes between healthy human individuals. Assay: immunoSEQ multiplex PCR; the TCRdb copy retains only in-frame clones and omits some. The sample records approximately 940,000 clones, around 80% being singletons. The receptor was isolated from a man younger than 35 in good health. This chain links TRBV4-3 with TRBJ1-2; D is unclear. The sequenced sample consisted of memory CD4+ T cells sorted from blood. Subset meaning: CD45RA-negative fraction. The CDR3 reads CASSQDLNHNYGYTF. The CDR3 DNA is TGCGCCAGCAGCCAAGATCTTAACCATAACTATGGCTACACCTTC.